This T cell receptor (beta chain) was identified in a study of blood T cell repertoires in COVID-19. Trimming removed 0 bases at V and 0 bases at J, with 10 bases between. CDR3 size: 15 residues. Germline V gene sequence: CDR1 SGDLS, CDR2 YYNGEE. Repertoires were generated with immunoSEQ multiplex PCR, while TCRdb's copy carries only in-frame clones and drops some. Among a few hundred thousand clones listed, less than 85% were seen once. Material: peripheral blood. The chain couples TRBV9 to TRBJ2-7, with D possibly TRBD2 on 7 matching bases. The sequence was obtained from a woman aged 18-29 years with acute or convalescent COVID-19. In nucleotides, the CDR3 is TGTGCCAGCAGCGTAGAGGGGGGGAGCTCCTACGAGCAGTACTTC. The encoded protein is CASSVEGGSSYEQYF.